Given below is one TCR beta chain in context. The data are from a study of blood T cell repertoires in COVID-19. The length of the CDR3 is 14 residues. V gave up 3 bases and J gave up 3 bases, with 10 bases separating them. Germline CDR1 reads KGHDR; CDR2 reads SFDVKD. The protocol was immunoSEQ multiplex PCR, while the TCRdb copy is restricted to in-frame clones and leaves out a portion. This sample yields approximately 70,000 clones, of which approximately 90% are seen a single time; 4.5% to 5.5% belongs to the top ten. Material for sequencing was peripheral blood. The chain combines TRBV24-1 with TRBJ1-2; D gene ambiguous. The receptor was isolated from a woman aged 60-75 years with active COVID-19. The CDR3 loop is CATSDTAGYYGYTF. The CDR3 nucleotides are TGTGCCACCAGTGATACGGCAGGCTACTATGGCTACACCTTC.